The 27 T cell receptor beta chains in this list originate from one sample, sequenced in a study of control samples from healthy donors and cancer patients. Profiled with immunoSEQ multiplex PCR; TCRdb holds only in-frame clones, not every one. Seen here are about 100,000 clones, over 85% observed once, and the top ten hold around 3%. Sequencing was done on a sample of blood. These receptors all stem from a human donor in good health. The donor label of this sample is uncertain.

The chain carries TRBV29-1 and TRBJ1-4; TRBD1 agrees at 9 bases. Germline V gives CDR1 SQVTM, CDR2 ANQGSEA. The CDR3 consists of 13 residues. V dropped 7 bases and J dropped 4; count of bases not matched to a gene: 4. The CDR3 reads CSARTGVNEKLFF. In DNA form, the CDR3 reads TGCAGCGCCAGGACAGGGGTTAATGAAAAACTGTTTTTT.

The chain joins TRBV6-5 to TRBJ1-1; the D gene is possibly TRBD1 (6 bases). The CDR3 is 14 amino acids. V lost 7 bases and J lost 3, with 15 bases in between. Germline CDR1 and CDR2: MNHEY and SVGAGI. The CDR3 region has the DNA TGTGCCAGCATCAATCCTGGGGGGCACACTGAAGCTTTCTTT. Protein product: CASINPGGHTEAFF.

The gene calls are TRBV5-8 and TRBJ1-1; 10 nucleotides align to TRBD1. CDR3 length: 15 amino acids. Trimming removed 3 bases from V and 5 bases from J; junction bases left unmatched: 7. Germline CDR1 and CDR2: SGHTS and YDEGEE. The CDR3: CASSSRQGAETEAFF. Written as DNA, the CDR3 is TGTGCCAGCAGCTCCCGACAGGGGGCAGAAACTGAAGCTTTCTTT.

V is TRBV6-5 and J is TRBJ2-7, with 9 bases identical to TRBD1. With 7 bases clipped from V and 6 bases from J, the junction kept 10 bases outside the gene matches. The germline gives CDR1 MNHEY, CDR2 SVGAGI. The CDR3 spans 14 residues. CDR3 sequence: CASTLDRGRREQYF. The CDR3 nucleotides read TGTGCCAGCACCCTGGACAGGGGCAGGCGCGAGCAGTACTTC.

The chain uses TRBV7-3 and TRBJ2-6, with 7 bases fitting TRBD1. CDR1 SGHTA and CDR2 FQGTGA come from the germline V gene. Losses at the gene ends were 5 bases for V and 3 bases for J; bases not matched to a gene: 7. The CDR3 has 16 amino acids. The CDR3 DNA reads TGTGCCAGCAGCCTAGAGACAGGGTTTGGGGCCAACGTCCTGACTTTC. Protein: CASSLETGFGANVLTF.

The chain has TRBV6-5 and TRBJ2-2, with 8 nucleotides matching TRBD1. The V gene end was trimmed by 6 bases and the J gene end by 5 bases; junction bases not matched to a gene: 8. Germline loops: CDR1 MNHEY, CDR2 SVGAGI. The CDR3 is 15 residues long. In DNA, the CDR3 is TGTGCCAGCAGACCCGACAGGGGTGAAACCGGGGAGCTGTTTTTT. It yields the protein CASRPDRGETGELFF.

The chain uses TRBV18 and TRBJ1-5; 10 bases line up with TRBD1. The CDR3 is 15 amino acids. With V trimmed by 5 bases and J by 7 bases, 8 bases remained unmatched. CDR1 and CDR2 (germline): KGHSH, LQKENI. The CDR3 sequence: CASSSIGTGEQPQHF. DNA of the CDR3: TGTGCCAGCTCATCGATCGGGACAGGGGAACAGCCCCAGCATTTT.

The chain joins TRBV24-1 to TRBJ2-1; 10 positions agree with TRBD2. The CDR3 loop spans 15 amino acids. After removal of 7 bases from V and 5 bases from J, the junction contained 7 bases not matched to a gene. Germline V gene data show CDR1 as KGHDR and CDR2 as SFDVKD. CDR3 region: CATSSGLAAHNEQFF. In DNA form, the CDR3 reads TGTGCCACCAGCTCCGGACTAGCGGCACACAATGAGCAGTTCTTC.

The chain is built from TRBV30 and TRBJ1-3; D perhaps matches TRBD1 (6 bases). The V gene lost 0 bases and the J gene lost 4 bases, with 16 bases spanning the gap. This CDR3 is built from 16 residues. Germline V gene sequence: CDR1 GTSNPN, CDR2 SVGIG (reference sequence). The CDR3 bases are TGTGCCTGGAGTGTTTGGGCCGGACAGCGGGGAAACACCATATATTTT. Translating it yields CAWSVWAGQRGNTIYF.

The chain uses TRBV20-1 and TRBJ1-1; D remains unclear. Germline CDR1 DFQATT, CDR2 SNEGSKA (reference sequence). The CDR3 runs to 12 residues. V lost 3 bases and J lost 1, with 6 bases in between. The CDR3 spells CSASARNTEAFF. DNA for the CDR3: TGCAGTGCTAGTGCAAGGAACACTGAAGCTTTCTTT.

This chain joins TRBV11-2 and TRBJ1-1, with a weak D call TRBD1 (5 bases). Trimming stripped 2 bases from V and 9 bases from J, with 10 bases between. The CDR3 length is 12 residues. Germline V lookup: CDR1 SGHAT, CDR2 FQNNGV. CDR3 DNA: TGTGCCAGCAGCTTATCTGGACATAAAGCTTTCTTT. It codes for CASSLSGHKAFF.

This chain connects TRBV6-5 to TRBJ1-3, with D hard to call. The ends were cut back, 0 bases at V and 6 bases at J, with 15 bases in the middle. The CDR3 extends over 16 amino acids. Germline CDR1 and CDR2: MNHEY and SVGAGI. The CDR3 coding sequence is TGTGCCAGCAGTTACTCGAAAGGGAGTCGTGAAAACACCATATATTTT. Translation gives CASSYSKGSRENTIYF.

The chain employs TRBV2 and TRBJ1-6, with 7 bases that match TRBD1. Looked up from germline, CDR1 is SNHLY and CDR2 is FYNNEI. The CDR3 spans 15 residues. Trimming took 6 bases from V and 6 from J; bases not matched to a gene: 8. CDR3 loop: CASRRQGLPNSPLHF. DNA for the CDR3: TGTGCCAGCAGGAGACAGGGTTTACCTAATTCACCCCTCCACTTT. The complete variable domain, with remaining parts taken from reference TRBV2 and TRBJ1-6, reads EPEVTQTPSHQVTQMGQEVILRCVPISNHLYFYWYRQILGQKVEFLVSFYNNEISEKSEIFDDQFSVERPDGSNFTLKIRSTKLEDSAMYFCASRRQGLPNSPLHFGNGTRLTVT.

The rearrangement joins TRBV18 to TRBJ1-2; no definite D call. V was clipped by 3 bases and J by 1 base, with 12 bases between them. This CDR3 comprises 15 residues. Germline V gene lookup returns CDR1 KGHSH and CDR2 LQKENI. The CDR3 bases are TGTGCCAGCTCACCTGCGACGGCCTTTAACTATGGCTACACCTTC. Amino acid sequence: CASSPATAFNYGYTF.

The chain uses TRBV7-9 and TRBJ2-2; 11 bases are shared with TRBD1. The germline V gene encodes CDR1 SEHNR and CDR2 FQNEAQ (reference sequence). V was pared by 5 bases and J by 4 bases, with 3 bases of the junction left unmatched. This CDR3 is 15 amino acids long. The CDR3: CASSRTGGFTGELFF. CDR3 bases: TGTGCCAGCAGCCGGACAGGGGGCTTCACCGGGGAGCTGTTTTTT.

This sequence joins TRBV6-2 or TRBV6-3 and TRBJ2-1; TRBD1 agrees at 9 bases. The CDR3 has 17 residues. V lost 0 bases, J lost 5 bases, and 8 bases stayed unmatched. Germline CDR1 is MNHEY and CDR2 is SVGEGT. CDR3 sequence reads: CASSYSTGGDKNNEQFF. The DNA of the CDR3 is TGTGCCAGCAGTTACTCAACAGGGGGCGATAAAAACAATGAGCAGTTCTTC.

The V gene is TRBV7-6, the J gene TRBJ1-1; weak D call: TRBD1 (5 bases). The CDR3 covers 15 residues. CDR1 and CDR2 (germline): SGHVS, FNYEAQ. V shed 6 bases and J shed 4 bases, with 18 bases lying between them. This CDR3 reads CASSPVAGKSTEAFF. The CDR3 DNA is TGTGCCAGCAGTCCAGTAGCAGGGAAGTCCACTGAAGCTTTCTTT.

V and J are TRBV6-5 and TRBJ1-2, with TRBD1 matching 7 bases. The V gene's germline CDR1 is MNHEY and CDR2 SVGAGI. This CDR3 is 12 amino acids long. Trimming cost V 9 bases and J 5 bases; bases outside gene matches: 6. The DNA for the CDR3 is TGTGCCAGTAGGGGGCTTCAATATGGCTACACCTTC. This sequence encodes CASRGLQYGYTF.

The chain carries TRBV28 and TRBJ1-5; TRBD1 is a possible D gene (5 bases). Germline V gives CDR1 MDHEN, CDR2 SYDVKM. The CDR3 runs to 15 residues. Trimming stripped 7 bases from V and 1 base from J, with 14 bases between. The CDR3 is CASNKYRKSNQPQHF. The CDR3 nucleotides are TGTGCCAGCAATAAATACAGGAAGAGCAATCAGCCCCAGCATTTT.

V gene TRBV10-3 combines with J gene TRBJ2-1; 11 bases are a match to TRBD2. CDR3 size: 15 residues. Looked up from germline, CDR1 is ENHRY and CDR2 is SYGVKD. Losses at the gene ends were 6 bases for V and 5 bases for J; bases not matched to a gene: 6. The DNA for the CDR3 is TGTGCCATCAGCTACGGGACTAGCGGAAACAATGAGCAGTTCTTC. It translates to CAISYGTSGNNEQFF.

The chain recombines TRBV2 with TRBJ1-1; D is undetermined. V lost 8 bases and J 4 bases, leaving 14 bases between the germline ends. Looked up from germline, CDR1 is SNHLY and CDR2 is FYNNEI. This CDR3 is built from 13 residues. The CDR3 loop reads CASHGLRITEAFF. CDR3 nucleotide sequence: TGTGCCAGCCACGGGTTGCGAATCACTGAAGCTTTCTTT.

The chain has TRBV7-8 and TRBJ1-1, with TRBD1 as a possible D gene (6 bases). Trimming stripped 1 base from V and 3 bases from J, with 12 bases between. Germline loops: CDR1 SGHVS, CDR2 FQNEAQ. This CDR3 region has 15 residues. The CDR3 nucleotides read TGTGCCAGCAGCTTAGTCGGCAGGGGCTACACTGAAGCTTTCTTT. Its translation: CASSLVGRGYTEAFF.

The V call is TRBV12-3 or TRBV12-4, the J call TRBJ2-1, with D perhaps TRBD1 (5 bases). This CDR3 contains 12 residues. Trimming removed 5 bases at V and 7 bases at J, with 9 bases between. CDR3 coding DNA: TGTGCCAGCAGTCGACAGTTTAATGAGCAGTTCTTC. It specifies CASSRQFNEQFF.

This chain uses TRBV2 with TRBJ1-6; D is undetermined. Trimming removed 7 bases from V and 8 bases from J, with 9 bases in between. The CDR3 consists of 12 residues. In germline, CDR1 is SNHLY, CDR2 FYNNEI. CDR3 in DNA: TGTGCCAGCACGACGAGTGATTCACCCCTCCACTTT. It encodes CASTTSDSPLHF.

The chain couples TRBV11-2 to TRBJ1-4; tentatively, D is TRBD1 (5 bases). The germline CDR1 and CDR2 sequences are SGHAT and FQNNGV. Trimming removed 3 bases from V and 6 bases from J, with 11 bases in between. This CDR3 has 14 amino acids. The CDR3 region is CASSLRGADEKLFF. CDR3 DNA: TGTGCCAGCAGCTTGAGAGGGGCTGATGAAAAACTGTTTTTT.

The chain employs TRBV10-3 and TRBJ2-4; 10 nucleotides agree with TRBD1. The germline V gene has CDR1 ENHRY and CDR2 SYGVKD. CDR3 length equals 16 residues. V gave up 3 bases and J gave up 3 bases; unmatched junction bases: 5. The CDR3: CAISDWTGGGKNIQYF. The CDR3 DNA follows: TGTGCCATCAGTGACTGGACAGGGGGTGGCAAAAACATTCAGTACTTC.

This chain joins TRBV9 and TRBJ1-5, with no clear D. V lost 2 bases and J lost 4, with 10 bases in between. CDR1 is SGDLS, CDR2 YYNGEE, per germline. There are 14 residues in the CDR3. The CDR3 loop reads CASSVGGWNQPQHF. CDR3 nucleotide sequence: TGTGCCAGCAGCGTGGGTGGTTGGAATCAGCCCCAGCATTTT. The full variable domain, with the rest looked up from reference TRBV9 and TRBJ1-5, is DSGVTQTPKHLITATGQRVTLRCSPRSGDLSVYWYQQSLDQGLQFLIQYYNGEERAKGNILERFSAQQFPDLHSELNLSSLELGDSALYFCASSVGGWNQPQHFGDGTRLSIL.